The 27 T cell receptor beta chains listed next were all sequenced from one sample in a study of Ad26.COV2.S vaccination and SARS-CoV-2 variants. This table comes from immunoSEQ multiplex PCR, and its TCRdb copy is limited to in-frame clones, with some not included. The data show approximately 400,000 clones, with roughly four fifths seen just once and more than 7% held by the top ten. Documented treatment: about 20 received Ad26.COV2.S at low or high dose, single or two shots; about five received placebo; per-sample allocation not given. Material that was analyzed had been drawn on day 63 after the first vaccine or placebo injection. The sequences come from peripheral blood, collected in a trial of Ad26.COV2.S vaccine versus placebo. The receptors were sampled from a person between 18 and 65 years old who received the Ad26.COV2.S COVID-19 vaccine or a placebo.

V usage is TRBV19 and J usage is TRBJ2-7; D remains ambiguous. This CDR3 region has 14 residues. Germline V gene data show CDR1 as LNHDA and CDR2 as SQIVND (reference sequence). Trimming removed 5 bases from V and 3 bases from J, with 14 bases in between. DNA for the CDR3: TGTGCCAGTAGTCTAAACGGTCTGGTCTACGAGCAGTACTTC. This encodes CASSLNGLVYEQYF.

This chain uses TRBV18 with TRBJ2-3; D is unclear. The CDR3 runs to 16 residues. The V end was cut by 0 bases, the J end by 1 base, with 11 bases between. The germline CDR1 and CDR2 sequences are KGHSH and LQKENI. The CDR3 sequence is CASSPPPGRGTDTQYF. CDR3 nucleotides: TGTGCCAGCTCACCACCGCCGGGTAGGGGCACAGATACGCAGTATTTT.

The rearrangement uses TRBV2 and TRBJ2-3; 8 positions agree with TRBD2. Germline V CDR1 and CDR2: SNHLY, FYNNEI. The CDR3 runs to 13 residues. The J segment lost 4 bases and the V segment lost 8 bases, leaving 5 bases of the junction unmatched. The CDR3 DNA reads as TGTGCCAGCCGGGGGACTAGTGCAGATACGCAGTATTTT. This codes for CASRGTSADTQYF. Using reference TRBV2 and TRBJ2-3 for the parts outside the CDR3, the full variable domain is EPEVTQTPSHQVTQMGQEVILRCVPISNHLYFYWYRQILGQKVEFLVSFYNNEISEKSEIFDDQFSVERPDGSNFTLKIRSTKLEDSAMYFCASRGTSADTQYFGPGTRLTVL.

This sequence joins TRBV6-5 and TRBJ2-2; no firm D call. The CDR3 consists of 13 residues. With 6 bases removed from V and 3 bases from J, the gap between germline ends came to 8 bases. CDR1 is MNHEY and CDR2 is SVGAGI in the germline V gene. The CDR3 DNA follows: TGTGCCAGCAGCTCCCGCGACACCGGGGAGCTGTTTTTT. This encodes CASSSRDTGELFF.

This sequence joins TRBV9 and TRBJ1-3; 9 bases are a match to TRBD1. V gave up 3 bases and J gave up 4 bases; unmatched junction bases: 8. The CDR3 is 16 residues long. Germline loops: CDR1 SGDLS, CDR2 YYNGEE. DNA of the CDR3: TGTGCCAGCAGCGGGACAGGGGCGTCGGCCGGAAACACCATATATTTT. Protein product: CASSGTGASAGNTIYF. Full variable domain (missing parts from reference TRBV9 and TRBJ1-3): DSGVTQTPKHLITATGQRVTLRCSPRSGDLSVYWYQQSLDQGLQFLIQYYNGEERAKGNILERFSAQQFPDLHSELNLSSLELGDSALYFCASSGTGASAGNTIYFGEGSWLTVV.

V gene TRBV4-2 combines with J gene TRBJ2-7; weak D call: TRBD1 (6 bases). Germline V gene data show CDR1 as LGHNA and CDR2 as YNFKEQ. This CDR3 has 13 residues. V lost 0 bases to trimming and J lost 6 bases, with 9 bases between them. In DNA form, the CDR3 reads TGTGCCAGCAGCCAAGAAGACAGGAGCGAGCAGTACTTC. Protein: CASSQEDRSEQYF.

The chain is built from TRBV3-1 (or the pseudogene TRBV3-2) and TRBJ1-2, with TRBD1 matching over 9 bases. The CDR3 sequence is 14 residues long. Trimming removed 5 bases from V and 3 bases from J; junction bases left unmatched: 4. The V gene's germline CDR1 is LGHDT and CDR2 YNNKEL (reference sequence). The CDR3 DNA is TGTGCCAGCAGCATGGACAGGGGTGACTATGGCTACACCTTC. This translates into CASSMDRGDYGYTF.

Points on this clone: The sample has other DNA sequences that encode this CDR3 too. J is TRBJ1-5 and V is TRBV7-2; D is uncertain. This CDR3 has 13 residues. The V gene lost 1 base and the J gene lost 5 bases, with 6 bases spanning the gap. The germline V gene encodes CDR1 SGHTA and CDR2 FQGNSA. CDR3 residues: CASSLERDQPQHF. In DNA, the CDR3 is TGTGCCAGCAGCTTAGAGCGGGATCAGCCCCAGCATTTT.

The CDR3 nucleotides read TGTGCCAGCAGTTTACGGAATGAGCAGTTCTTC. As protein: CASSLRNEQFF. This chain links TRBV28 with TRBJ2-1, with D hard to call. V gave up 2 bases and J gave up 7 bases, with 3 bases separating them. The CDR3 length is 11 residues. The V gene's germline CDR1 is MDHEN and CDR2 SYDVKM.

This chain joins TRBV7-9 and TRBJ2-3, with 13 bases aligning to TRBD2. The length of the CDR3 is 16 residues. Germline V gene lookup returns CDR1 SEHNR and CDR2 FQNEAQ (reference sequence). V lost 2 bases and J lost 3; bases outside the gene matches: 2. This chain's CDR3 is CASSLLLAGGTDTQYF. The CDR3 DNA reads TGTGCCAGCAGCTTACTACTAGCGGGAGGGACAGATACGCAGTATTTT.

CDR3 protein: CASSLNEGHQPQHF. The CDR3 DNA sequence: TGCGCCAGCAGCTTGAATGAAGGCCATCAGCCCCAGCATTTT. The chain couples TRBV5-1 to TRBJ1-5, with D unresolved. The CDR3 has 14 residues. V was shortened by 1 base and J by 5 bases, with 10 bases between the two germline ends. CDR1 SGHRS and CDR2 YFSETQ come from the germline V gene.

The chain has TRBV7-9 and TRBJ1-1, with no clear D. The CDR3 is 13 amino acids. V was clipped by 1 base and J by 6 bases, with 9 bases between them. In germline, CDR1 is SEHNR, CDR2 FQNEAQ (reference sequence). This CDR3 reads CASSLVTVPEAFF. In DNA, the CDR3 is TGTGCCAGCAGCTTAGTAACAGTCCCTGAAGCTTTCTTT.

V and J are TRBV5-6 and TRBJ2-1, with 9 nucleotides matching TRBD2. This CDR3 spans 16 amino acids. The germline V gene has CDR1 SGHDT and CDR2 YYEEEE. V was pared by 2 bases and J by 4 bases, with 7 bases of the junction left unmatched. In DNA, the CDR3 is TGTGCCAGCAGCTTTCGCAGCGGGGGGAGGTACAATGAGCAGTTCTTC. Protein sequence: CASSFRSGGRYNEQFF.

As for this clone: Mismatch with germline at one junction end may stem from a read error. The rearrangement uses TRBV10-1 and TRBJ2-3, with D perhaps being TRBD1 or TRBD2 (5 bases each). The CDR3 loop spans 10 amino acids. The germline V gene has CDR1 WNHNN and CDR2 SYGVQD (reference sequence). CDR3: CATIRKGTAF. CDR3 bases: TGCGCCACCATAAGGAAAGGGACGGCATTT.

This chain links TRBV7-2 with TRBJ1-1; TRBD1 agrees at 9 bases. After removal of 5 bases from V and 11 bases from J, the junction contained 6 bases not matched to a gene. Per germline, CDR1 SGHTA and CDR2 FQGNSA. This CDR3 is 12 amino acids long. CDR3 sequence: CASSLYRGQAFF. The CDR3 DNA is TGTGCCAGCAGCCTCTACAGGGGGCAGGCTTTCTTT.

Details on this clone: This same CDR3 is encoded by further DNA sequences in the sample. In DNA form, the CDR3 reads TGCGCCAGCAGCTTGCAACAAGAGACCCAGTACTTC. This codes for CASSLQQETQYF. V gene TRBV5-1 combines with J gene TRBJ2-5; D gene uncertain. This CDR3 region has 12 residues. Germline CDR1 and CDR2: SGHRS and YFSETQ. V gave up 1 base and J gave up 2 bases, with 3 bases separating them.

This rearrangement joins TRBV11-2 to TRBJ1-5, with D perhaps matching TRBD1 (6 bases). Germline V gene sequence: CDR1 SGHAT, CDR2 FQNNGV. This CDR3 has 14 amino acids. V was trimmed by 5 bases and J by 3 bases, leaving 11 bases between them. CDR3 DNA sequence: TGTGCCAGCAGCCAGGACAGCCTCAATCAGCCCCAGCATTTT. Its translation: CASSQDSLNQPQHF.

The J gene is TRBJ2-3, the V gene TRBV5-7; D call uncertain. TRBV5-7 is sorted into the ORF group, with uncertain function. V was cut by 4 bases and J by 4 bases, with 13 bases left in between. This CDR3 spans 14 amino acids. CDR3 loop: CASSLDPGADTQYF. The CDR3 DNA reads TGTGCCAGCAGCCTCGATCCTGGAGCAGATACGCAGTATTTT.

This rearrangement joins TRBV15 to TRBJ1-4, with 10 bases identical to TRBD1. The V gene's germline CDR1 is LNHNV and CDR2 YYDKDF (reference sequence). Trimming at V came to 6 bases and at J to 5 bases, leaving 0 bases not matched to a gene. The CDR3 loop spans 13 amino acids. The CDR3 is CATRDRGNEKLFF. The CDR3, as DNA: TGTGCCACCAGGGACAGGGGGAATGAAAAACTGTTTTTT.

The CDR3 is CASSSGTGATGYTF. The CDR3 nucleotides read TGTGCCAGTAGTTCCGGGACAGGGGCCACTGGCTACACCTTC. The J gene is TRBJ1-2, the V gene TRBV19; 10 bases align to TRBD1. Germline V gene sequence: CDR1 LNHDA, CDR2 SQIVND (reference sequence). J was trimmed by 7 bases and V by 5 bases; bases with no gene match: 7. The CDR3 runs to 14 residues.

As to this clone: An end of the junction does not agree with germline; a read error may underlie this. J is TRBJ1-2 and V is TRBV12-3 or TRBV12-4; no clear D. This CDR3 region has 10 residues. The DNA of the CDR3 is TGTGCCAGCAGTTTTCCCCCCGACGCATTC. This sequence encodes CASSFPPDAF.

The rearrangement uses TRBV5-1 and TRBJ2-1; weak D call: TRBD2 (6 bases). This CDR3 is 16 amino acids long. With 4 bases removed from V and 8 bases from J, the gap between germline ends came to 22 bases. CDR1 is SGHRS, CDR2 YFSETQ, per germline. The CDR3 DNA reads TGCGCCAGCAGCGGAATCCGGGACTGGAGAAGCGATGAGCAGTTCTTC. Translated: CASSGIRDWRSDEQFF.

As DNA, the CDR3 is TGTGCCAGCAGTGCGTACAGGGTTTTAAACACCATATATTTT. It translates to CASSAYRVLNTIYF. The rearrangement links TRBV28 to TRBJ1-3, with D possibly matching TRBD1 (6 bases). The V gene's germline CDR1 is MDHEN and CDR2 SYDVKM. Between the trimmed V and J ends, which lost 5 bases and 6 bases, there was a span of 14 bases. The CDR3 spans 14 residues.

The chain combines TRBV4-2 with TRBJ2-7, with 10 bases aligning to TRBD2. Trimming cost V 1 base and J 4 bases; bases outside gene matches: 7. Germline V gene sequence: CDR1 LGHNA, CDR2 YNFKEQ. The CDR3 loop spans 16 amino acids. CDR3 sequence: CASSQGSSGRLYEQYF. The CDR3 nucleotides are TGTGCCAGCAGCCAAGGTTCTAGCGGGAGATTATACGAGCAGTACTTC.

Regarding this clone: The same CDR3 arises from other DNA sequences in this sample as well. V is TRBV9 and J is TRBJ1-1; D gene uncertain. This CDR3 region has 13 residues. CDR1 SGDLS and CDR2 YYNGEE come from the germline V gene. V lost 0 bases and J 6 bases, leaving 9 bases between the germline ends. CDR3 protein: CASSVVPGAEAFF. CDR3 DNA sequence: TGTGCCAGCAGCGTAGTCCCCGGGGCTGAAGCTTTCTTT.

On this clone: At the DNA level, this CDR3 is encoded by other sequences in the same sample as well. CDR3 bases: TGTGCCACCAGCAGAGATCGGGGGGAAGAGACCCAGTACTTC. It is translated as CATSRDRGEETQYF. This chain links TRBV15 with TRBJ2-5; 7 bases fit TRBD2. The junction had 1 base not matched to a gene; V was cut back by 0 bases and J by 3 bases. This CDR3 spans 14 amino acids. Germline V gives CDR1 LNHNV, CDR2 YYDKDF (reference sequence).

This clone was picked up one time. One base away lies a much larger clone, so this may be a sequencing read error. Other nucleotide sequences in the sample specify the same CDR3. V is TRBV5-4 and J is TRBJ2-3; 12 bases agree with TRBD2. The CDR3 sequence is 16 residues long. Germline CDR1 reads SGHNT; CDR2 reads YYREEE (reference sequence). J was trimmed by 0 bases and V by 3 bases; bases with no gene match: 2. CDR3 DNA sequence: TGTGCCAGCAGCTCGGGACTAGCGGGCAGCACAGATACGCAGTATTTT. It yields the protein CASSSGLAGSTDTQYF.